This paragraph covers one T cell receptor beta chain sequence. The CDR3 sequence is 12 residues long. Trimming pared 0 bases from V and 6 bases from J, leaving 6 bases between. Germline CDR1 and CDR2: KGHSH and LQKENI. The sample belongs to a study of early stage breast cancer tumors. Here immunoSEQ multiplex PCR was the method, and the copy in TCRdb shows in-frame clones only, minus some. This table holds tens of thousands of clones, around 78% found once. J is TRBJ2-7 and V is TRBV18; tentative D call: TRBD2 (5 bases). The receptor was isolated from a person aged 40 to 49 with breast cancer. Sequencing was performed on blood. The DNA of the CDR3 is TGTGCCAGCTCACCACCCAGCGGCGAGCAGTACTTC. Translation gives CASSPPSGEQYF.